The 25 T cell receptor beta chains presented below share a single source sample, sequenced in a study of T cell clones after liver transplantation. Repertoires were generated with immunoSEQ multiplex PCR, while TCRdb's copy carries only in-frame clones and drops some. The sample carries around 120,000 clones, 90% recorded once. The input for sequencing was CD4+ T cells from blood, taken 12 months after liver transplant. All receptors come from a human patient who received a liver transplant. Certain T cells may be donor cells from the graft.

This clone was counted only a few times. The genes are TRBV10-3 and TRBJ1-2, with TRBD1 as a possible D gene (5 bases). The ends were cut back, 2 bases at V and 6 bases at J, with 13 bases in the middle. This CDR3 contains 14 residues. Germline V gives CDR1 ENHRY, CDR2 SYGVKD. The DNA of the CDR3 is TGTGCCATCAGTGAGGATTTGCAGGGTCATGGCTACACCTTC. Residues: CAISEDLQGHGYTF.

The rearrangement uses TRBV2 and TRBJ2-3, with D perhaps matching TRBD2 (6 bases). The CDR3 spans 13 residues. Germline V lookup: CDR1 SNHLY, CDR2 FYNNEI. V lost 11 bases, J lost 0 bases, and 12 bases lay in between. CDR3 DNA: TGTGCCGGGGGGAAGGAGAGCACAGATACGCAGTATTTT. Translation gives CAGGKESTDTQYF.

CDR3 bases: TGTGCCAGCAGCTGGGCCGGACAGGGGGTAACAGATACGCAGTATTTT. Translation gives CASSWAGQGVTDTQYF. The chain couples TRBV5-6 to TRBJ2-3; 10 bases line up with TRBD1. V lost 3 bases to trimming and J lost 3 bases; unmatched junction nucleotides: 7. Germline V CDR1 and CDR2: SGHDT, YYEEEE. There are 16 residues in the CDR3.

The rearrangement links TRBV5-1 to TRBJ1-3; no reliable D call. The germline gives CDR1 SGHRS, CDR2 YFSETQ. Trimming took 0 bases from V and 2 from J, leaving 9 bases between them. The CDR3 length is 15 residues. The CDR3 sequence: CASSLATQTGNTIYF. In nucleotides, the CDR3 is TGCGCCAGCAGCTTGGCCACACAGACTGGAAACACCATATATTTT.

V gene TRBV6-4 combines with J gene TRBJ2-6, with D possibly matching TRBD1 (6 bases). CDR1 and CDR2 from the germline V gene are MRHNA and SNTAGT. Trimming shortened V by 8 bases and J by 0 bases, and 14 bases separated the two germline ends. The CDR3 runs to 16 residues. CDR3 amino acids: CASAITGSSGANVLTF. DNA for the CDR3: TGTGCCAGCGCAATTACAGGGAGCTCTGGGGCCAACGTCCTGACTTTC.

This rearrangement joins TRBV7-9 to TRBJ2-2; 8 bases are a match to TRBD1. Trimming at V came to 5 bases and at J to 2 bases, leaving 13 bases not matched to a gene. The CDR3 contains 18 residues. Looked up from germline, CDR1 is SEHNR and CDR2 is FQNEAQ (reference sequence). CDR3 nucleotide sequence: TGTGCCAGCAGCCGATTTGGCCCAGGGGGCCCAAACACCGGGGAGCTGTTTTTT. The encoded protein is CASSRFGPGGPNTGELFF.

This clone was observed a handful of times. V gene TRBV6-5 combines with J gene TRBJ1-2, with unresolved D. Germline V CDR1 and CDR2: MNHEY, SVGAGI. This CDR3 spans 12 amino acids. The germline V and J ends were trimmed by 7 bases and 8 bases, with 14 bases remaining between them. CDR3 DNA sequence: TGTGCCAGCATGACGAGCCCTGGGGGCTACACCTTC. This translates into CASMTSPGGYTF.

The chain couples TRBV29-1 to TRBJ1-2; 9 nucleotides agree with TRBD1. After removal of 3 bases from V and 6 bases from J, the junction contained 11 bases not matched to a gene. The CDR3 length is 15 residues. Germline V gene sequence: CDR1 SQVTM, CDR2 ANQGSEA. The CDR3: CSVDPIDRGINGYTF. The DNA of the CDR3 is TGCAGCGTTGATCCTATCGACAGGGGGATAAATGGCTACACCTTC.

The rearrangement uses TRBV2 and TRBJ2-5, with 14 bases lining up with TRBD2. Trimming took 8 bases from V and 2 from J; bases not matched to a gene: 7. Germline V gene lookup returns CDR1 SNHLY and CDR2 FYNNEI. The CDR3 runs to 16 residues. The CDR3 region has the DNA TGTGCCAGCCTAAGACTAGCGGGAGGGATACAAGAGACCCAGTACTTC. Translated: CASLRLAGGIQETQYF. The full variable domain, its missing parts supplied by reference TRBV2 and TRBJ2-5, is EPEVTQTPSHQVTQMGQEVILRCVPISNHLYFYWYRQILGQKVEFLVSFYNNEISEKSEIFDDQFSVERPDGSNFTLKIRSTKLEDSAMYFCASLRLAGGIQETQYFGPGTRLLVL.

The V and J genes are TRBV11-2 and TRBJ2-2; D may be TRBD2 (6 bases). The ends were cut back, 0 bases at V and 8 bases at J, with 19 bases in the middle. Germline V CDR1 and CDR2: SGHAT, FQNNGV. This CDR3 has 17 residues. In nucleotides, the CDR3 is TGTGCCAGCAGCTTAGATGGGGGAGGTGGTGCCGCGGGGGAGCTGTTTTTT. This codes for CASSLDGGGGAAGELFF.

The chain joins TRBV19 to TRBJ2-6; a possible D gene is TRBD1 (6 bases). V was cut by 4 bases and J by 13 bases, with 14 bases left in between. CDR3 length: 13 amino acids. CDR1 LNHDA and CDR2 SQIVND come from the germline V gene (reference sequence). The CDR3 spells CASSTTGVYVLTF. In nucleotides, the CDR3 is TGTGCCAGTAGTACGACAGGCGTGTATGTCCTGACTTTC.

This chain uses TRBV4-1 with TRBJ2-7; weak D call: TRBD1 (6 bases). Deletions cut 4 bases from V and 4 bases from J, with 17 bases between. The CDR3 spans 15 residues. Germline V gives CDR1 MGHRA, CDR2 YSYEKL. In DNA, the CDR3 is TGCGCCAGCAGCCCAGTGGGGGCGAGCGTTTACGAGCAGTACTTC. Amino acids: CASSPVGASVYEQYF.

V is TRBV5-1 and J is TRBJ2-1; D may be TRBD1 (6 bases). V was clipped by 2 bases and J by 12 bases, with 15 bases between them. Germline V gives CDR1 SGHRS, CDR2 YFSETQ. The length of the CDR3 is 13 residues. Here the CDR3 DNA reads TGCGCCAGCAGCTTTGAGGGACATGATGGGCAGTTCTTC. This gives the protein CASSFEGHDGQFF.

For this clone: The same CDR3 can be traced to other DNA sequences in this sample. The chain is built from TRBV11-2 and TRBJ2-2, with a tentative D call TRBD2 (5 bases). This CDR3 region has 14 residues. Trimming shortened V by 1 base and J by 5 bases, and 8 bases separated the two germline ends. Germline V CDR1 and CDR2: SGHAT, FQNNGV. CDR3 loop: CASSLARGTGELFF. For the CDR3, the DNA is TGTGCCAGCAGCTTAGCCCGGGGTACCGGGGAGCTGTTTTTT. Drawing the rest from reference TRBV11-2 and TRBJ2-2, the complete variable domain is EAGVAQSPRYKIIEKRQSVAFWCNPISGHATLYWYQQILGQGPKLLIQFQNNGVVDDSQLPKDRFSAERLKGVDSTLKIQPAKLEDSAVYLCASSLARGTGELFFGEGSRLTVL.

The genes are TRBV6-5 and TRBJ1-1; D is ambiguous. Germline assignment: CDR1 MNHEY and CDR2 SVGAGI. The CDR3 spans 16 residues. Trimming took off 0 bases at V and 0 bases at J, with 11 bases between the two ends. The CDR3 region has the DNA TGTGCCAGCAGTTACTCTAACAGCCATTTGAACACTGAAGCTTTCTTT. It yields the protein CASSYSNSHLNTEAFF.

The gene calls are TRBV7-3 and TRBJ2-1, with 10 nucleotides matching TRBD1. Germline values: CDR1 SGHTA, CDR2 FQGTGA. This CDR3 spans 14 amino acids. V shed 2 bases and J 8 bases; nucleotides not matched to a gene: 3. CDR3 DNA: TGTGCCAGCAGCTTAGACGGGACAGGGGATGAGCAGTTCTTC. Amino acids: CASSLDGTGDEQFF.

V is TRBV11-3 and J is TRBJ2-2; TRBD2 is a possible D gene (6 bases). CDR1 SGHNT and CDR2 YENEEA come from the germline V gene. V lost 4 bases and J 5 bases, leaving 14 bases between the germline ends. The CDR3 contains 15 residues. The CDR3 protein is CASSSREPSTGELFF. The DNA of the CDR3 is TGTGCCAGCAGCTCTCGGGAGCCGTCTACCGGGGAGCTGTTTTTT. Complete variable domain (other parts from reference TRBV11-3 and TRBJ2-2): EAGVVQSPRYKIIEKKQPVAFWCNPISGHNTLYWYLQNLGQGPELLIRYENEEAVDDSQLPKDRFSAERLKGVDSTLKIQPAELGDSAVYLCASSSREPSTGELFFGEGSRLTVL.

In its sample, this clone was seen once. V usage is TRBV5-1 and J usage is TRBJ2-3, with 12 bases that match TRBD1. Looked up from germline, CDR1 is SGHRS and CDR2 is YFSETQ. After removal of 3 bases from V and 4 bases from J, the junction contained 6 bases not matched to a gene. CDR3 length equals 16 residues. The CDR3 spells CASSWGTGGVSDTQYF. CDR3 bases: TGCGCCAGCAGCTGGGGGACAGGGGGCGTGTCAGATACGCAGTATTTT.

V is TRBV6-4 and J is TRBJ1-2; no reliable D call. CDR1 MRHNA and CDR2 SNTAGT come from the germline V gene. V dropped 2 bases and J dropped 7 bases, with 14 bases sitting between them. The CDR3 is 14 residues long. The CDR3 spells CASSDEEGSGGYTF. CDR3 nucleotides: TGTGCCAGCAGTGACGAGGAGGGTAGCGGTGGCTACACCTTC.

The chain carries TRBV7-2 and TRBJ2-7, with D perhaps matching TRBD2 (6 bases). Trimming cost V 3 bases and J 5 bases, with 14 bases left between them. CDR1 is SGHTA and CDR2 is FQGNSA in the germline V gene. The CDR3 has 14 residues. CDR3 protein: CASSFSRPGDEQYF. CDR3 DNA sequence: TGTGCCAGCAGCTTTTCCCGACCGGGGGACGAGCAGTACTTC.

The chain has TRBV10-3 and TRBJ2-5; TRBD1 is a possible D gene (6 bases). Germline lookup yields CDR1 ENHRY and CDR2 SYGVKD. Trimming pared 3 bases from V and 4 bases from J, leaving 6 bases between. The CDR3 sequence is 12 residues long. CDR3 sequence: CAISDRGETQYF. DNA of the CDR3: TGTGCCATCAGTGACAGGGGAGAGACCCAGTACTTC.

The DNA for the CDR3 is TGTGCCACGCTCGGGACAGGACCCTGGAACACTGAAGCTTTCTTT. Translation gives CATLGTGPWNTEAFF. The chain combines TRBV6-1 with TRBJ1-1; 8 nucleotides align to TRBD1. The length of the CDR3 is 15 residues. Per germline, CDR1 MNHNS and CDR2 SASEGT. The junction had 11 bases not matched to a gene; V was cut back by 10 bases and J by 1 base.

This chain uses TRBV5-3 with TRBJ2-7; D tentatively fits TRBD1 or TRBD2 (5 bases each). TRBV5-3 is an ORF for which the function is uncertain. The ends were cut back, 3 bases at V and 2 bases at J, with 12 bases in the middle. The CDR3 totals 14 residues. For the CDR3, the DNA is TGTGCCAGAAGCTCAGCCGGGACCCCCTACGAGCAGTACTTC. The encoded protein is CARSSAGTPYEQYF.

For the CDR3, the DNA is TGTGCCAGCACCGGTTGGAGCTCCTACAATGAGCAGTTCTTC. This codes for CASTGWSSYNEQFF. The V gene is TRBV11-2, the J gene TRBJ2-1; D not certain. Germline CDR1 and CDR2: SGHAT and FQNNGV. There are 14 residues in the CDR3. The ends were cut back, 7 bases at V and 0 bases at J, with 10 bases in the middle. Based on the CDR3 plus reference TRBV11-2 and TRBJ2-1, the full variable domain is EAGVAQSPRYKIIEKRQSVAFWCNPISGHATLYWYQQILGQGPKLLIQFQNNGVVDDSQLPKDRFSAERLKGVDSTLKIQPAKLEDSAVYLCASTGWSSYNEQFFGPGTRLTVL.

The chain joins TRBV29-1 to TRBJ2-7, with TRBD2 as a possible D gene (5 bases). V lost 7 bases, J lost 3 bases, and 10 bases lay in between. CDR1 and CDR2 from the germline V gene are SQVTM and ANQGSEA. The CDR3 contains 11 residues. CDR3 DNA: TGCAGCGCCGGGGTGGGCTACGAGCAGTACTTC. It yields the protein CSAGVGYEQYF.